These T cell receptor beta chains were read from a single sample in a study of monozygotic twins with inflammatory bowel disease. TCRdb re-called the 5' RACE reads and catalogs CDR3 proteins one per entry, DNA excluded. Here the sample table reports more than 75,000 distinct CDR3 sequences. Sequencing was done on a sample of blood. Source of these receptors: a human donor with ulcerative colitis or Crohn's disease, or a healthy co-twin of an affected twin (not recorded which). Each CDR3 is given with its conserved first and last residue.

j_gene: TRBJ1-1; v_gene: TRBV6-5; CDR3aa: CASSGQENTEAFF
j_gene: TRBJ2-1; v_gene: TRBV20-1; CDR3aa: CSARGPPVEQFF
j_gene: TRBJ1-1; v_gene: TRBV7-8; CDR3aa: CASSLGRLGNLEAFF
j_gene: TRBJ2-7; v_gene: TRBV12-3/TRBV12-4; CDR3aa: CASTPGRGRVYEQYF
j_gene: TRBJ2-5; v_gene: TRBV20-1; CDR3aa: CSVQGVRDLETQYF
j_gene: TRBJ2-2; v_gene: TRBV2; CDR3aa: CASSRQGPNTGELFF
j_gene: TRBJ1-6; v_gene: TRBV11-2; CDR3aa: CASRTGSPFSYNSPLHF
j_gene: TRBJ1-1; v_gene: TRBV5-6; CDR3aa: CASSSDSLRAFF
j_gene: TRBJ2-3; v_gene: TRBV12-3/TRBV12-4; CDR3aa: CASSMPGGAQDTQYF
j_gene: TRBJ2-3; v_gene: TRBV7-9; CDR3aa: CASSLWDTQYF
j_gene: TRBJ2-1; v_gene: TRBV7-3; CDR3aa: CASSPSRDYNEQFF
j_gene: TRBJ2-7; v_gene: TRBV12-3/TRBV12-4; CDR3aa: CASSLRLAGVYEQYF
j_gene: TRBJ2-7; v_gene: TRBV5-6; CDR3aa: CASSPGGGGEQYF
j_gene: TRBJ2-1; v_gene: TRBV20-1; CDR3aa: CSARNFKGSANEQFF
j_gene: TRBJ2-1; v_gene: TRBV3-1; CDR3aa: CATRVNNEQFF
j_gene: TRBJ2-7; v_gene: TRBV10-3; CDR3aa: CAISESYGQDEQYF
j_gene: TRBJ1-5; v_gene: TRBV24-1; CDR3aa: CATSPGQGWDQPQHF
j_gene: TRBJ1-1; v_gene: TRBV20-1; CDR3aa: CSARRTHPRVNTEAFF
j_gene: TRBJ2-5; v_gene: TRBV7-2; CDR3aa: CASSLVPGGETQYF
j_gene: TRBJ1-4; v_gene: TRBV4-2; CDR3aa: CASSQDRRLGKEKLFF
j_gene: TRBJ1-1; v_gene: TRBV12-3/TRBV12-4; CDR3aa: CASITQGTEAFF
j_gene: TRBJ2-6; v_gene: TRBV6-4; CDR3aa: CASRTVIGGGEVFSGANVLTF
j_gene: TRBJ1-6; v_gene: TRBV11-2; CDR3aa: CASSSTPARTGALHF
j_gene: TRBJ2-2; v_gene: TRBV3-1; CDR3aa: CASSQASGTGATGELFF
j_gene: TRBJ1-6; v_gene: TRBV27; CDR3aa: CASRTGVPLNSPLHF